This TCR beta chain originates from a study of response to subunit inactivated influenza vaccine. TCRdb re-called the RT-PCR reads through MiXCR, storing one row per CDR3 protein. This sample has about 520,000 distinct CDR3 sequences, with roughly 25% found just once. This CDR3 contains 14 residues. Trimming cost V 6 bases and J 0 bases; bases outside gene matches: 2. General study results and limits: Seasonal influenza vaccination, on each occasion, was suggested by the authors to recruit few new T cells.

Points on this clonotype: No antigen is known for it.

The sequencing here drew on CD4+ T cells sorted from PBMCs, taken roughly 5 days after vaccination. The source of this sequence is a man aged 50 to 59 who received an inactivated influenza vaccine. The rearrangement links TRBV12-3 or TRBV12-4 to TRBJ2-7; 10 bases match TRBD2. CDR3 sequence reads: CASRLAGDSYEQYF. CDR3 sequence (DNA): TGTGCCAGCAGGCTAGCGGGGGACTCCTACGAGCAGTACTTC.